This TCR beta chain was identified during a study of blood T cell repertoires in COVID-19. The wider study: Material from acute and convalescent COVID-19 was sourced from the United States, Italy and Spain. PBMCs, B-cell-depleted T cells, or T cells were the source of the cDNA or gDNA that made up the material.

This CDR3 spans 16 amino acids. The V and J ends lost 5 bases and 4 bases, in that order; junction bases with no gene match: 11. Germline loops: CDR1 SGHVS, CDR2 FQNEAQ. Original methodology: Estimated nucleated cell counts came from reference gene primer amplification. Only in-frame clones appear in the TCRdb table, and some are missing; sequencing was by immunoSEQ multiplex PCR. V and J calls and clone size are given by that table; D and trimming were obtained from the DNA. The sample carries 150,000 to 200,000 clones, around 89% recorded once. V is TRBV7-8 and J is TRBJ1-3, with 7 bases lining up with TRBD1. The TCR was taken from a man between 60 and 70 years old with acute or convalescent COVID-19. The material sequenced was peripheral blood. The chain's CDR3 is CASSAASGTDGNTIYF. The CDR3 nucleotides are TGTGCCAGCAGCGCAGCCTCCGGGACAGACGGAAACACCATATATTTT.